The source of this T cell receptor beta chain is a study of cytomegalovirus exposure and HLA in healthy donors. The primer mix had 60 Vbeta and 13 Jbeta primers. Sequencing used immunoSEQ multiplex PCR; TCRdb keeps in-frame clones, though not all of them. Of over 120,000 clones in the sample, 80% are singletons; the top ten hold 2% to 3%. The receptor comes from a man aged 50 to 60 in good health and CMV-seronegative. What was sequenced was PBMCs.

CDR3 in amino acids: CASSASADEQYF. CDR3 nucleotide sequence: TGTGCCAGCAGCGCTAGCGCGGACGAGCAGTACTTC. This chain uses TRBV7-9 with TRBJ2-7; D may be TRBD2 (6 bases). This CDR3 contains 12 residues. Trimming pared 5 bases from V and 5 bases from J, leaving 10 bases between. Germline CDR1 SEHNR, CDR2 FQNEAQ (reference sequence).